This entry is about one T cell receptor beta chain. Trimming removed 0 bases at V and 5 bases at J, with 14 bases between. CDR1 is LGHNA and CDR2 is YSLEER in the germline V gene. This CDR3 spans 15 amino acids. TCRdb used MiXCR to call clones anew from the PCR reads. Among 30,000 to 40,000 clones, under 25% were seen once, and the ten largest hold less than 4%. The data derive from a study of metastatic and nonmetastatic thyroid tumors. Each patient went into thyroid surgery without having received any treatment. The clonotype originates from a male donor with papillary thyroid cancer or a benign thyroid nodule (not recorded which). Some clones in this sample may be carry-over from other donors' samples. The sequenced sample was tumor tissue. The rearrangement links TRBV4-3 to TRBJ2-7; possibly TRBD1 for D (6 bases). The CDR3 reads CASSQETGRVHEQYF. The CDR3, as DNA: TGCGCCAGCAGCCAAGAGACAGGACGTGTCCACGAGCAGTACTTC.